This T cell receptor (beta chain) comes out of a study of OX40 agonist ivuxolimab in advanced cancers. About the investigation overall: The costimulatory receptor OX40 (CD134) was targeted by ivuxolimab, a fully human IgG2 agonistic monoclonal antibody. Prior anti-PD-1, anti-PD-L1 or anti-CTLA-4 therapy was permitted, and less than 45% of dose-escalation patients had received checkpoint inhibitors. Intravenous ivuxolimab was administered to patients every 2 weeks at six dose levels: 0.01, 0.1, 0.3, 1.5, 3 and 10 mg/kg. The paper describes the monotherapy dose-escalation part (N ≈ 52 patients) of the phase I trial of ivuxolimab. Three dose-escalation patients achieved partial responses, one with hepatocellular carcinoma and two with cutaneous melanoma. Peripheral TCRbeta sequencing was intended to test whether TCR sequence diversity was altered and clonal T-cell expansion was caused by ivuxolimab. In the dose-escalation cohort, around four fifths of patients were male, and the mean age was 60 years with a range of roughly 20 to 85. Of the approximately 50 dose-escalation patients, hepatocellular carcinoma was present in around 20, melanoma in some 15, renal cell carcinoma in 9 and head and neck cancer in 9.

For sequencing of the TCRbeta CDR3 region, genomic DNA was extracted from the sorted cells. The immunoSEQ Assay was used to sequence the TCRbeta CDR3 regions. TCRdb holds this immuneACCESS table with in-frame rearrangements only. Some clones are missing; in checked studies, unresolved V genes explain under half, and the rest has no known cause. This sample lists 65,000 to 95,000 clones; almost 90% were detected once. Together, the top ten hold less than 0.85% of the sample. On this clone: Its target antigen remains unknown. Per-base quality was not reported, and no clone a single base away is much larger than it.

Study-wide findings and limitations: Low levels of normalized T-cell clonal expansion were also seen in some patients who did not respond. After ivuxolimab, CD8+ T cells had more expanded clones than CD4+ T cells on average. Clonal expansion of both CD4+ and CD8+ blood T cells was observed from baseline to week 6 at doses 0.1 to 3.0 mg/kg. Antigen specificity was not determined for the clonally expanded peripheral T cells. In the 0.1-3.0 mg/kg groups, partial responders were among the patients with the lowest normalized peripheral clonal expansion, particularly in CD8+ T cells.

The junction carries 7 bases between V and J, which are trimmed by 8 bases and 5 bases respectively. Taken from the germline V gene, the CDR1 and CDR2 loops are ENHRY and SYGVKD. The CDR3 sequence holds 11 residues, the cysteine and phenylalanine included. Just CDR3 DNA is preserved here, 33 bases in frame from base 1. Patients with a history of autoimmune disease or receiving systemic immunosuppression were excluded from the trial. Peripheral blood for TCR sequencing was collected from all dose cohorts at baseline, on cycle 4 day 1, and on cycle 7 day 1. Samples were obtained from an open-label, multicenter, first-in-human phase I dose-escalation trial of ivuxolimab. Adults with locally advanced or metastatic melanoma, renal cell, hepatocellular, or head and neck squamous cell carcinoma were enrolled in the trial. Before TCR sequencing, CD4+ T cells and CD8+ T cells were sorted from peripheral blood as separate populations.

The V gene is TRBV10-3 and the J gene is TRBJ2-1, with the D gene too uncertain to name. This material consisted of CD4+ or CD8+ T cells sorted from blood, taken in a trial of the OX40 agonist ivuxolimab. The source is an adult with an advanced solid tumor such as melanoma, head and neck, liver or kidney cancer. This receptor has the CDR3 CAILSHNEQFF. The DNA sequence is TGTGCCATCCTTTCACACAATGAGCAGTTCTTC.